Following are 8 T cell receptor beta chains from one sample sequenced in a study of shared T cell receptors in the human thymus. Profiling relied on immunoSEQ multiplex PCR, and the TCRdb table lists in-frame clones only, not all of them. Of approximately 490,000 clones in the sample, approximately 78% were seen once. These data are also associated with another study on human thymus T cells.

Sequencing was done on a sample of thymocytes. The receptors were gathered from a boy younger than two with a congenital heart defect.

Notes on this clone: Compared with germline, one end of the junction differs, possibly owing to a read error. The chain couples TRBV28 to TRBJ2-2; 10 bases are shared with TRBD2. The germline gives CDR1 MDHEN, CDR2 SYDVKM. The CDR3 sequence is 15 residues long. The CDR3 spells CASSFLAGDTGELFF. The CDR3 nucleotides are TGTGCCAGCAGTTTTCTAGCGGGAGACACCGGAGAGCTGTTTTTT.

This rearrangement joins TRBV5-6 to TRBJ2-7; the match to TRBD2 covers 7 bases. After removal of 4 bases from V and 5 bases from J, the junction contained 15 bases not matched to a gene. In germline, CDR1 is SGHDT, CDR2 YYEEEE. The CDR3 consists of 16 residues. The CDR3 region has the DNA TGTGCCAGCAGCAAGGGACTACTTCCATCTGGGGACGAGCAGTACTTC. It translates to CASSKGLLPSGDEQYF.

The chain joins TRBV14 to TRBJ1-4, with 9 bases aligning to TRBD1. Trimming at V came to 0 bases and at J to 8 bases, leaving 4 bases not matched to a gene. Germline CDR1 SGHDN, CDR2 FVKESK. The CDR3 is made up of 15 amino acids. CDR3 sequence (DNA): TGTGCCAGCAGCCAAGACCATGGACAGGGGGAAAAACTGTTTTTT. It is translated as CASSQDHGQGEKLFF.

This chain uses TRBV7-8 with TRBJ2-2; 15 bases agree with TRBD2. With V trimmed by 5 bases and J by 4 bases, 8 bases remained unmatched. The CDR3 contains 18 residues. Germline-derived CDR1 and CDR2 are SGHVS and FQNEAQ. For the CDR3, the DNA is TGTGCCAGCAGCATCGGACTAGCGGGAGGGCCTGGCACCGGGGAGCTGTTTTTT. Translating gives CASSIGLAGGPGTGELFF.

The chain recombines TRBV6-5 with TRBJ2-7, with 8 bases lining up with TRBD1. J lost 2 bases, V lost 5 bases, and 5 bases had no gene match. The CDR3 consists of 14 residues. Germline values: CDR1 MNHEY, CDR2 SVGAGI. CDR3: CASSTRQGTYEQYF. The CDR3 nucleotides read TGTGCCAGCAGTACTAGACAGGGGACCTACGAGCAGTACTTC.

The chain carries TRBV2 and TRBJ2-7, with 8 bases fitting TRBD1. CDR3 length equals 17 residues. V lost 4 bases and J lost 2; bases outside the gene matches: 13. Germline V gives CDR1 SNHLY, CDR2 FYNNEI. In DNA, the CDR3 is TGTGCCAGCAGTGTGGATCAGGGGGCCCCAATTACCTACGAGCAGTACTTC. It specifies CASSVDQGAPITYEQYF.

This clone was found a few times. The chain carries TRBV28 and TRBJ2-5, with D perhaps TRBD1 (6 bases). This CDR3 has 16 residues. Germline loops: CDR1 MDHEN, CDR2 SYDVKM. Trimming stripped 6 bases from V and 2 bases from J, with 19 bases between. The CDR3 region is CASRLNRDIIQETQYF. Written as DNA, the CDR3 is TGTGCCAGCAGACTTAACCGGGACATAATTCAAGAGACCCAGTACTTC.

V and J are TRBV7-2 and TRBJ2-5, with 15 bases that match TRBD2. Germline V gene lookup returns CDR1 SGHTA and CDR2 FQGNSA. The CDR3 is made up of 20 amino acids. J was trimmed by 2 bases and V by 0 bases; bases with no gene match: 10. Written as DNA, the CDR3 is TGTGCCAGCAGCTTAGCGGGACTAGCGGGAGGTATCCCTCTACAAGAGACCCAGTACTTC. This encodes CASSLAGLAGGIPLQETQYF.